Below are 23 T cell receptor beta chains sequenced from a single sample in a study of T cells in women clearing cervical HPV infection. Only in-frame clones appear in the TCRdb table, and some are missing; sequencing was by immunoSEQ multiplex PCR. In total, the table holds about 36,000 clones. The sequencing input was blood buffy coat. The source of these receptors is a woman between 18 and 70 years old with a cervical HPV16 infection that either progressed to CIN3+ or cleared (not recorded which).

As concerns this clone: Read sequence stops 3 residues before the CDR3 end, and the germline J gene provides the missing end. The chain has TRBV7-2 and TRBJ1-4; 8 bases agree with TRBD1. The V and J ends lost 6 bases and 7 bases, in that order; junction bases with no gene match: 7. This CDR3 region has 14 residues. In germline, CDR1 is SGHTA, CDR2 FQGNSA. The covered CDR3 bases are TGTGCCAGCAGTTCCCAGGGGGCGGGTGAAAAA. It specifies CASSSQGAGEK. From start to end, the CDR3 is CASSSQGAGEKLFF. Variable domain in full (rest from reference TRBV7-2 and TRBJ1-4): GAGVSQSPSNKVTEKGKDVELRCDPISGHTALYWYRQSLGQGLEFLIYFQGNSAPDKSGLPSDRFSAERTGGSVSTLTIQRTQQEDSAVYLCASSSQGAGEKLFFGSGTQLSVL.

To note about this clone: The CDR3 extends 3 residues past the end of the read, so its final part is completed from the germline J gene. The chain couples TRBV5-1 to TRBJ2-2; 7 positions agree with TRBD1. The CDR3 has 17 amino acids. CDR1 and CDR2 (germline): SGHRS, YFSETQ. The sequenced part of the CDR3 DNA is TGCGCCAGCAGCTTGTTCGAGAAGGGGGCCTACAATTCACCG. Its translation: CASSLFEKGAYNSP. The complete CDR3 sequence is CASSLFEKGAYNSPLFF.

Comments on this clone: The read comes to an end 3 residues before the CDR3 does, leaving the germline J gene to fill in the end. The chain recombines TRBV13 with TRBJ1-5; TRBD1 is a possible D gene (6 bases). The V end was cut by 3 bases, the J end by 9 bases, with 12 bases between. Germline CDR1 is PRHDT and CDR2 is FYEKMQ (reference sequence). This CDR3 is built from 13 residues. The CDR3 protein is CASSFQGRGPQHF. Incomplete CDR3 DNA: TGTGCCAGCAGCTTCCAGGGGCGAGGGCCC.

With regard to this clone: The DNA ends 3 residues before the CDR3 does, and the rest of the CDR3 is filled in from the germline J gene. The chain joins TRBV6-1 to TRBJ2-3; 9 bases line up with TRBD2. This CDR3 contains 15 residues. Per germline, CDR1 MNHNS and CDR2 SASEGT. The part of the CDR3 DNA that was read is TGTGCCAGCAGTGCACAGGGGACTAGCAATCAGCCG. This sequence encodes CASSAQGTSNQP. The whole CDR3 protein is CASSAQGTSNQPQYF.

Comment on this clone: The CDR3 end falls 3 residues outside the read, so it is completed with the germline J gene. The V call is TRBV30, the J call TRBJ2-1, with TRBD2 matching over 10 bases. With V trimmed by 1 base and J by 1 base, 7 bases remained unmatched. The CDR3 extends over 17 amino acids. The V gene's germline CDR1 is GTSNPN and CDR2 SVGIG (reference sequence). This CDR3 reads CAWSGISGGISYNEQFF. The DNA read from the CDR3 is TGTGCCTGGAGTGGAATTAGCGGGGGGATTTCCTACAATGAG.

As for this clone: The CDR3 is cut off 3 residues early in the read; its end comes from the germline J gene. V and J are TRBV5-1 and TRBJ1-2; D gene unclear. V dropped 0 bases and J dropped 0 bases, with 12 bases sitting between them. The germline V gene has CDR1 SGHRS and CDR2 YFSETQ. There are 16 residues in the CDR3. The CDR3 DNA, read in part, is TGCGCCAGCAGCTTGGCCTCAGGTCCCGCTAACTATGGC. It encodes CASSLASGPANYG. The full CDR3 protein is CASSLASGPANYGYTF. The whole variable domain, remainder taken from reference TRBV5-1 and TRBJ1-2, is KAGVTQTPRYLIKTRGQQVTLSCSPISGHRSVSWYQQTPGQGLQFLFEYFSETQRNKGNFPGRFSGRQFSNSRSEMNVSTLELGDSALYLCASSLASGPANYGYTFGSGTRLTVV.

A note on this clone: The read stops 3 residues short of the end of the CDR3; the missing end is completed from the germline J gene. The rearrangement joins TRBV20-1 to TRBJ2-3; 7 nucleotides line up with TRBD2. Trimming took 4 bases from V and 4 from J; bases not matched to a gene: 14. The germline V gene has CDR1 DFQATT and CDR2 SNEGSKA (reference sequence). CDR3 length: 16 residues. The sequenced part of the CDR3 DNA is TGCAGTGCTATATTCGTAAGAGCGGGGAACGCAGATACG. The encoded protein is CSAIFVRAGNADT. The whole CDR3 sequence is CSAIFVRAGNADTQYF.

Of note for this clone: The germline gene is not matched at one end of the junction; a read error may be the cause. Other nucleotide sequences in the sample specify the same CDR3. CDR3 DNA (partial): TGTGCCAGTAGCCTCGAGGGGCGCTCTGGAAACACA. Amino acids: CASSLEGRSGNT. The entire CDR3 reads CASSLEGRSGNTIYF. The J gene is TRBJ1-3, the V gene TRBV19; a weak D match, TRBD1 (5 bases). Read coverage stops 3 residues before the CDR3 terminus; the germline J gene supplies the remainder. The CDR3 length is 15 residues. Germline V gene data show CDR1 as LNHDA and CDR2 as SQIVND (reference sequence).

For this clone: One end of the junction is discordant with germline, which a read error may explain. From the germline J gene comes the end of the CDR3, since the read stops 3 residues before it. The same CDR3 is also encoded by other DNA sequences in this sample. The V call is TRBV2, the J call TRBJ1-3; tentatively, D is TRBD1 (5 bases). CDR1 SNHLY and CDR2 FYNNEI come from the germline V gene. The CDR3 has 15 residues. CDR3 sequence: CASSEGQYSGNTIYF. Partial CDR3 DNA: TGTGCCAGCAGTGAAGGACAGTACTCTGGAAACACA. Filled out from reference TRBV2 and TRBJ1-3, the complete variable domain reads EPEVTQTPSHQVTQMGQEVILRCVPISNHLYFYWYRQILGQKVEFLVSFYNNEISEKSEIFDDQFSVERPDGSNFTLKIRSTKLEDSAMYFCASSEGQYSGNTIYFGEGSWLTVV.

Regarding this clone: The CDR3 end is not reached by the read, which stops 3 residues before it; the germline J gene fills it in. V gene TRBV7-8 combines with J gene TRBJ1-1; D not certain. Trimming shortened V by 5 bases and J by 0 bases, and 10 bases separated the two germline ends. This CDR3 is 14 amino acids long. Germline V gene lookup returns CDR1 SGHVS and CDR2 FQNEAQ. Partial CDR3 DNA: TGTGCCAGCAGCCCAGAAATCATGAACACTGAA. Residues: CASSPEIMNTE. The whole CDR3 protein reads CASSPEIMNTEAFF.

With respect to this clone: The read finishes 3 residues shy of the CDR3 end, and the germline J gene is used to complete it. The chain carries TRBV5-5 and TRBJ2-2; unclear D gene. In germline, CDR1 is SGHKS, CDR2 YYEKEE (reference sequence). This CDR3 contains 15 residues. V lost 0 bases to trimming and J lost 0 bases, with 6 bases between them. The part of the CDR3 DNA that was read is TGTGCCAGCAGCTTGGGACTTACGAACACCGGGGAG. Its translation is CASSLGLTNTGE. In full, the CDR3 is CASSLGLTNTGELFF.

Comments on this clone: The read finishes 3 residues shy of the CDR3 end, and the germline J gene is used to complete it. The chain carries TRBV30 and TRBJ1-4; 9 bases fit TRBD1. This CDR3 contains 15 residues. The V gene end was trimmed by 3 bases and the J gene end by 8 bases; junction bases not matched to a gene: 10. CDR1 and CDR2 (germline): GTSNPN, SVGIG (reference sequence). The CDR3 reads CAWRPRQGVGEKLFF. The covered CDR3 bases are TGTGCCTGGAGGCCGCGACAGGGGGTCGGAGAAAAA.

Concerning this clone: The observed sequence ends 3 residues before the CDR3 terminus, with the missing tail filled in from the germline J gene. The chain employs TRBV20-1 and TRBJ2-1; TRBD2 aligns across 9 bases. CDR1 is DFQATT, CDR2 SNEGSKA, per germline (reference sequence). V shed 1 base and J 4 bases; nucleotides not matched to a gene: 8. The CDR3 is 16 amino acids. Partial CDR3 DNA: TGCAGTGCTAGAGTCCGGGTAGCGGGGGTTTACAATGAG. As protein: CSARVRVAGVYNE. The full CDR3 reads CSARVRVAGVYNEQFF.

The sequenced part of the CDR3 DNA is TGTGCCAGCAGCCGGGGAGGGACAGGGGGCACTGAA. It yields the protein CASSRGGTGGTE. The whole CDR3 reads CASSRGGTGGTEAFF. V and J are TRBV7-2 and TRBJ1-1; 11 bases agree with TRBD1. Read coverage stops 3 residues before the CDR3 terminus; the germline J gene supplies the remainder. Per germline, CDR1 SGHTA and CDR2 FQGNSA. The CDR3 extends over 15 amino acids. The trim removed 5 bases at V and 4 bases at J, leaving 6 bases unmatched.

Comments on this clone: The CDR3 extends 3 residues past the end of the read, so its final part is completed from the germline J gene. The gene calls are TRBV5-1 and TRBJ2-3; 8 bases line up with TRBD1. J gave up 2 bases and V 8 bases, and 16 bases lay outside the gene matches. The germline gives CDR1 SGHRS, CDR2 YFSETQ. This CDR3 is built from 17 residues. CDR3 in amino acids: CASTRQGLSYATDTQYF. The covered CDR3 bases are TGCGCCAGTACACGACAGGGGTTATCTTATGCCACAGATACG. The whole variable domain, filled in from reference TRBV5-1 and TRBJ2-3, reads KAGVTQTPRYLIKTRGQQVTLSCSPISGHRSVSWYQQTPGQGLQFLFEYFSETQRNKGNFPGRFSGRQFSNSRSEMNVSTLELGDSALYLCASTRQGLSYATDTQYFGPGTRLTVL.

About this clone itself: The CDR3 goes on 3 residues after the read ends, and that part is filled in from the germline J gene. V gene TRBV18 combines with J gene TRBJ1-2, with no clear D. From germline, CDR1 is KGHSH and CDR2 LQKENI. The CDR3 is made up of 15 amino acids. CDR3 sequence: CASSPPVGRTDTYTF. CDR3 DNA (partial): TGTGCCAGCTCACCACCGGTCGGCAGAACAGATACC.

With respect to this clone: Read sequence stops 3 residues before the CDR3 end, and the germline J gene provides the missing end. The chain uses TRBV10-3 and TRBJ1-2, with 8 bases fitting TRBD1. The CDR3 loop spans 14 amino acids. CDR1 ENHRY and CDR2 SYGVKD come from the germline V gene. The CDR3 bases that were read are TGTGCCATCACCGGCCCTTCGACAGGGGAAGGC. Translated: CAITGPSTGEG. In full, the CDR3 is CAITGPSTGEGYTF.

In the case of this clone: The read terminates 3 residues before the CDR3 end, so the remaining end is supplied by the germline J gene. The chain has TRBV11-2 and TRBJ2-7; D not certain. V was trimmed by 1 base and J by 0 bases, leaving 10 bases between them. Germline V lookup: CDR1 SGHAT, CDR2 FQNNGV. The CDR3 is 15 amino acids. CDR3 DNA, as far as it was read: TGTGCCAGCAGCTTAGTGGCGGCCCCCTCCTACGAG. Translating it yields CASSLVAAPSYE. The whole CDR3 is CASSLVAAPSYEQYF.

A note on this clone: The read terminates 3 residues before the CDR3 end, so the remaining end is supplied by the germline J gene. This chain uses TRBV29-1 with TRBJ2-4, with D possibly matching TRBD2 (6 bases). This CDR3 contains 15 residues. Germline V CDR1 and CDR2: SQVTM, ANQGSEA. The sequenced CDR3 bases are TGCAGCGTTGAAGCCGGGTCCGGGGGTGGCTATGGT. Protein product: CSVEAGSGGGYG. The CDR3 in its entirety is CSVEAGSGGGYGQYF. The full variable domain, completed using reference TRBV29-1 and TRBJ2-4, is SAVISQKPSRDICQRGTSLTIQCQVDSQVTMMFWYRQQPGQSLTLIATANQGSEATYESGFVIDKFPISRPNLTFSTLTVSNMSPEDSSIYLCSVEAGSGGGYGQYFGAGTRLSVL.

About this clone itself: The read terminates 3 residues ahead of where the CDR3 ends, so the germline J gene completes it. The chain couples TRBV20-1 to TRBJ2-2, with D hard to call. The length of the CDR3 is 14 residues. Germline V gene lookup returns CDR1 DFQATT and CDR2 SNEGSKA (reference sequence). The covered CDR3 bases are TGCAGTGCTAGATCTCCATTCCCTAATGAAAAG. Encoded protein: CSARSPFPNEK. The full CDR3 protein reads CSARSPFPNEKLFF.

As for this clone: The CDR3 end lies 3 residues beyond the end of the read and is filled in from the germline J gene. The V gene is TRBV2, the J gene TRBJ1-5; D is uncertain. The germline V gene encodes CDR1 SNHLY and CDR2 FYNNEI. This CDR3 contains 14 residues. Trimming left V 3 bases short and J 4 bases short, with 10 bases between. CDR3 DNA, as far as it was read: TGTGCCAGCAGTGACCTAACTCTAAATCAGCCC. Protein sequence: CASSDLTLNQP. The whole CDR3 is CASSDLTLNQPQHF.

Notes on this clone: The CDR3 extends 3 residues past the end of the read, so its final part is completed from the germline J gene. The chain combines TRBV18 with TRBJ1-4; 8 nucleotides align to TRBD1. The CDR3 consists of 13 residues. The germline gives CDR1 KGHSH, CDR2 LQKENI. The CDR3 spells CASRTGMNSPLFF. The sequenced part of the CDR3 DNA is TGTGCCAGCCGGACAGGGATGAATTCACCA. The variable domain in full, completed from reference TRBV18 and TRBJ1-4, reads NAGVMQNPRHLVRRRGQEARLRCSPMKGHSHVYWYRQLPEEGLKFMVYLQKENIIDESGMPKERFSAEFPKEGPSILRIQQVVRGDSAAYFCASRTGMNSPLFFGSGTQLSVL.

Regarding this clone: The DNA ends 3 residues before the CDR3 does, and the rest of the CDR3 is filled in from the germline J gene. This rearrangement joins TRBV20-1 to TRBJ2-3; 12 nucleotides match TRBD2. CDR3 length: 18 residues. The germline gives CDR1 DFQATT, CDR2 SNEGSKA (reference sequence). CDR3: CSARLAGETSFLQETQYF. The CDR3 bases that were read are TGCAGTGCCAGACTAGCGGGGGAAACATCATTCTTGCAAGAGACG.